This section outlines one T cell receptor beta chain sequence together with its context. Its specificity is not known. The data derive from a study of cytomegalovirus exposure and HLA in healthy donors. General study points: A later analysis found that most CMV-associated TCR beta chains appeared HLA-restricted.

The length of the CDR3 is 17 residues. With V trimmed by 0 bases and J by 6 bases, 11 bases remained unmatched. Germline loops: CDR1 SGHAT, CDR2 FQNNGV. In the PCR, 60 Vbeta and 13 Jbeta primers were used. Libraries were prepared by immunoSEQ multiplex PCR; TCRdb keeps only in-frame clonotypes and omits some of them. The sample includes more than 200,000 clones, around three quarters of them seen just once. The gene calls are TRBV11-2 and TRBJ2-1, with 7 bases identical to TRBD1. The sequence came from a man aged 35 to 55 in good health and CMV-seronegative. Sequencing was carried out using PBMCs. The CDR3 loop reads CASSLERTGFFPNEQFF. CDR3 DNA sequence: TGTGCCAGCAGCTTAGAGAGGACAGGCTTCTTCCCCAATGAGCAGTTCTTC.